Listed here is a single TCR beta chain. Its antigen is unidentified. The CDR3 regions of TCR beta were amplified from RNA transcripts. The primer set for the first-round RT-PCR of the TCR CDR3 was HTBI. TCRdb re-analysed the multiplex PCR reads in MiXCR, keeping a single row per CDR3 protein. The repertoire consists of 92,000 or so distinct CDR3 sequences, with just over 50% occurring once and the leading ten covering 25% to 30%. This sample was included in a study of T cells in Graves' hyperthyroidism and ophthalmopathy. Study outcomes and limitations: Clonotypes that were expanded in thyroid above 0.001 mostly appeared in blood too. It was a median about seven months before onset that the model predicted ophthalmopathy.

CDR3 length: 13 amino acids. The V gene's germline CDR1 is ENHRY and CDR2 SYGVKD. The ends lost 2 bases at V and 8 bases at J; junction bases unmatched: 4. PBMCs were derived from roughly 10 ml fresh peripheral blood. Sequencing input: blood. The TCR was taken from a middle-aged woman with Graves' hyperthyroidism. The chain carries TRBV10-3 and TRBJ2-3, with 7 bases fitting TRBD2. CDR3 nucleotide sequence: TGTGCCATCAGTGAGGGGGGGGGAGGTACGCAGTATTTT. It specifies CAISEGGGGTQYF.